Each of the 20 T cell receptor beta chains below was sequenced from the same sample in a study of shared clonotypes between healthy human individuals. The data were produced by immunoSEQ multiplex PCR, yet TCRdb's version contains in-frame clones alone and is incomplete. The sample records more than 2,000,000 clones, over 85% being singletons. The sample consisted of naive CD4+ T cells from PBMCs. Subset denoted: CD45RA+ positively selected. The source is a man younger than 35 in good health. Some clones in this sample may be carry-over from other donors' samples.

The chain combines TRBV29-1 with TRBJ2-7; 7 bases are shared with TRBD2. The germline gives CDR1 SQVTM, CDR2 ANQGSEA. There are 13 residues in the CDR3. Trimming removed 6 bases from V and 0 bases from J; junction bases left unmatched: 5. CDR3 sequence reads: CSVVTSASYEQYF. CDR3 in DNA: TGCAGCGTAGTTACTAGCGCCTCCTACGAGCAGTACTTC.

The DNA for the CDR3 is TGTGCCATCAGTGTTTGGGGGGCAGGGGCCGGGGCCAACGTCCTGACTTTC. Translating gives CAISVWGAGAGANVLTF. This chain connects TRBV10-3 to TRBJ2-6; D is possibly TRBD1 or TRBD2 (6 bases each). Trimming shortened V by 4 bases and J by 4 bases, and 17 bases separated the two germline ends. CDR1 is ENHRY, CDR2 SYGVKD, per germline. The length of the CDR3 is 17 residues.

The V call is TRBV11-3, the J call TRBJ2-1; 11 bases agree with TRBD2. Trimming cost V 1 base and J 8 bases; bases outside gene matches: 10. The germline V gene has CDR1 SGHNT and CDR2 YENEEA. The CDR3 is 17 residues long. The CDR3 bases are TGTGCCAGCAGCTTAGGAATAGGGCTAGCGGGAGGAGATGAGCAGTTCTTC. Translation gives CASSLGIGLAGGDEQFF.

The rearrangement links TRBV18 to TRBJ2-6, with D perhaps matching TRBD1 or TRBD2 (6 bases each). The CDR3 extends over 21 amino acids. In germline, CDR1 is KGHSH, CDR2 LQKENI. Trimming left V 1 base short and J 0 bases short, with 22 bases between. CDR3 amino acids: CASSPRIRGLLGYSGANVLTF. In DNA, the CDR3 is TGTGCCAGCTCACCACGGATTCGGGGGCTGCTAGGATACTCTGGGGCCAACGTCCTGACTTTC. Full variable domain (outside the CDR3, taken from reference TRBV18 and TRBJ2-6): NAGVMQNPRHLVRRRGQEARLRCSPMKGHSHVYWYRQLPEEGLKFMVYLQKENIIDESGMPKERFSAEFPKEGPSILRIQQVVRGDSAAYFCASSPRIRGLLGYSGANVLTFGAGSRLTVL.

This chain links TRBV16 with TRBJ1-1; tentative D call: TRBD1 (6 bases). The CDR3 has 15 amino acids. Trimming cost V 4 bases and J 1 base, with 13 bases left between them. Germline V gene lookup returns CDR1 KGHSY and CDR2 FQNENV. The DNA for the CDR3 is TGTGCCAGCAGCCCCCAGGGGCCTGCGAACACTGAAGCTTTCTTT. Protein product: CASSPQGPANTEAFF.

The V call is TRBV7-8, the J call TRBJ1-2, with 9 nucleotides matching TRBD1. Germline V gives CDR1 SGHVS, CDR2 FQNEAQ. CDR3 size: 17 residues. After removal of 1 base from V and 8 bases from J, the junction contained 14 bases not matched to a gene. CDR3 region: CASSLGGQGHSRGGYTF. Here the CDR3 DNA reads TGTGCCAGCAGCTTAGGAGGACAGGGGCATTCAAGGGGCGGCTACACCTTC.

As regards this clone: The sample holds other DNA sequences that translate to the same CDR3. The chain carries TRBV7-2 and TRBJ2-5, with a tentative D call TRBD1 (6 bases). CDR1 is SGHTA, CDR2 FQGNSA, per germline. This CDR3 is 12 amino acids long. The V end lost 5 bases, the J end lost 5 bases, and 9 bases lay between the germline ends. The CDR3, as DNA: TGTGCCAGCAGCCCTCAGGGGGAGACCCAGTACTTC. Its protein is CASSPQGETQYF.

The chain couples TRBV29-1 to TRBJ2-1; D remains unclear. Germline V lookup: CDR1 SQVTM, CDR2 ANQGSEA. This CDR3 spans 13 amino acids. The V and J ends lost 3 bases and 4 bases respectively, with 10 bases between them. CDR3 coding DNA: TGCAGCGTTGAGCAGTCCCCTTACAATGAGCAGTTCTTC. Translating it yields CSVEQSPYNEQFF.

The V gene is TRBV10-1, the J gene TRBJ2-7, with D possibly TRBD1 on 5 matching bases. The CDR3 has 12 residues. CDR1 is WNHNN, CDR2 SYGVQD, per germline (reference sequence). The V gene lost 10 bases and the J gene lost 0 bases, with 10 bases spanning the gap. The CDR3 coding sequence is TGCGCCACCCACAGGACCTCCTACGAGCAGTACTTC. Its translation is CATHRTSYEQYF.

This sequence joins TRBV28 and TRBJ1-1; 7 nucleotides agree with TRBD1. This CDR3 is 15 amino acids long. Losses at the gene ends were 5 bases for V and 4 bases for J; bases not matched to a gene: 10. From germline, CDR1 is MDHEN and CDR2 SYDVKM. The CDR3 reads CASSGPTGMSTEAFF. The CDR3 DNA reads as TGTGCCAGCAGTGGACCGACAGGGATGAGCACTGAAGCTTTCTTT.

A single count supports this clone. The CDR3 nucleotides are TGTGCCAGTAGTAACTGGGACAGGGGAGCAGTTGACTATGGCTACACCTTC. This gives the protein CASSNWDRGAVDYGYTF. V gene TRBV19 combines with J gene TRBJ1-2; 10 bases are a match to TRBD1. Germline V CDR1 and CDR2: LNHDA, SQIVND (reference sequence). The CDR3 sequence is 17 residues long. With V trimmed by 4 bases and J by 3 bases, 11 bases remained unmatched.

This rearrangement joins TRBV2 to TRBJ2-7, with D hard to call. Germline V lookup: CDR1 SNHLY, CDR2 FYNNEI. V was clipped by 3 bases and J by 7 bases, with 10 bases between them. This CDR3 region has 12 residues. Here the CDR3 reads CASSDDSREQYF. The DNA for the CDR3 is TGTGCCAGCAGTGACGACTCTAGAGAGCAGTACTTC.

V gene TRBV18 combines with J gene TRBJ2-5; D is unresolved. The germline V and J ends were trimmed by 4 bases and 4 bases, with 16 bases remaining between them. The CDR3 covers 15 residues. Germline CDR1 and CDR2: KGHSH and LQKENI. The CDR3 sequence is CASSRSSIKAETQYF. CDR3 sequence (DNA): TGTGCCAGCTCACGATCTTCGATCAAAGCAGAGACCCAGTACTTC.

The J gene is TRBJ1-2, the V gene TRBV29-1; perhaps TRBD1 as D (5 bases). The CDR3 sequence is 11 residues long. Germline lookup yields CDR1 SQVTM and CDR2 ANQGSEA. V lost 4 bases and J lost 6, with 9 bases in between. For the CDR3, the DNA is TGCAGCGTTGCGACAGAAGATGGCTACACCTTC. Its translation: CSVATEDGYTF. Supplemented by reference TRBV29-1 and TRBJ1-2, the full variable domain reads SAVISQKPSRDICQRGTSLTIQCQVDSQVTMMFWYRQQPGQSLTLIATANQGSEATYESGFVIDKFPISRPNLTFSTLTVSNMSPEDSSIYLCSVATEDGYTFGSGTRLTVV.

The CDR3 coding sequence is TGCGCCAGCAGTATACGACAGCCCCCCACTGAAGCTTTCTTT. The encoded protein is CASSIRQPPTEAFF. The chain uses TRBV10-2 and TRBJ1-1, with a weak D call TRBD1 (5 bases). CDR1 is WSHSY and CDR2 is SAAADI in the germline V gene. V lost 5 bases and J lost 4, with 14 bases in between. The CDR3 length is 14 residues.

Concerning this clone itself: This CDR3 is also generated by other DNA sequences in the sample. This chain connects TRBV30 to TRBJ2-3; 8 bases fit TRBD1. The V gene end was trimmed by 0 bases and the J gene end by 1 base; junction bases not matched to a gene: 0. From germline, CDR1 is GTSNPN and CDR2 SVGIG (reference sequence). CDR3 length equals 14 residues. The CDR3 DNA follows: TGTGCCTGGAGTGTACAGGGGGGCACAGATACGCAGTATTTT. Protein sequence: CAWSVQGGTDTQYF.

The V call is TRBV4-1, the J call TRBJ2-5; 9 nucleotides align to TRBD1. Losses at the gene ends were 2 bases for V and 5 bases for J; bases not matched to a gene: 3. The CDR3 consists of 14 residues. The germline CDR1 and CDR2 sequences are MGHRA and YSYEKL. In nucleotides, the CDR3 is TGCGCCAGCAGCCAATCGGACAGGGGCGAGACCCAGTACTTC. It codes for CASSQSDRGETQYF.

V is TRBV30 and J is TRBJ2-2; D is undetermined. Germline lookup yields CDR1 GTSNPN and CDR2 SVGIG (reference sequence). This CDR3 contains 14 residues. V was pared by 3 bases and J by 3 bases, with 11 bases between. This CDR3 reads CAWRRARDTGELFF. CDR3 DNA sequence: TGTGCCTGGAGACGGGCTCGGGACACCGGGGAGCTGTTTTTT.

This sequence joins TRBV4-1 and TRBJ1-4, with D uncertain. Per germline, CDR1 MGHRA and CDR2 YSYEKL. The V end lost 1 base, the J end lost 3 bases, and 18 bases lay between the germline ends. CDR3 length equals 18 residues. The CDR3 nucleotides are TGCGCCAGCAGCCAAGTTCCTGTACCTTTGGTTGCTAATGAAAAACTGTTTTTT. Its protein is CASSQVPVPLVANEKLFF.

CDR3 nucleotides: TGTGCCAGCAGCGCCCGGGCCAGCCCCAATCAGCCCCAGCATTTT. It yields the protein CASSARASPNQPQHF. V usage is TRBV5-8 and J usage is TRBJ1-5, with unresolved D. With 4 bases removed from V and 3 bases from J, the gap between germline ends came to 14 bases. The CDR3 is 15 amino acids. Looked up from germline, CDR1 is SGHTS and CDR2 is YDEGEE.